This TCR beta chain emerged from a study of OX40 agonist ivuxolimab in advanced cancers. General study points: The antigens recognized by the expanded peripheral T cells, that is their antigen specificity, were not determined.

The V gene's germline CDR1 is SEHNR and CDR2 FQNEAQ (reference sequence). Trimming cost V 5 bases and J 6 bases; bases outside gene matches: 15. This CDR3 comprises 17 residues. Sequencing used immunoSEQ multiplex PCR; TCRdb keeps in-frame clones, though not all of them. This sample yields approximately 70,000 clones, of which about 81% are seen a single time; approximately 0.4% belongs to the top ten. In regard to this clone: Its antigen is as yet unknown.

The TCR originated in an adult with an advanced solid tumor such as melanoma, head and neck, liver or kidney cancer. The sequencing used CD4+ or CD8+ T cells sorted from blood, collected in a trial of the OX40 agonist ivuxolimab. V usage is TRBV7-9 and J usage is TRBJ1-1; 10 nucleotides agree with TRBD1. CDR3 bases: TGTGCCAGCAGCCGAGGGACAGGGGATGGTAAGGGCTCTGAAGCTTTCTTT. This gives the protein CASSRGTGDGKGSEAFF.